This T cell receptor (beta chain) originates from a study of T cells in Graves' hyperthyroidism and ophthalmopathy. Study-level findings and limits: Ophthalmopathy was model-predicted a median roughly six months pre-onset.

This clonotype showed up many times. Its specificity is unknown. TCR beta CDR3 regions were amplified from RNA transcripts. First-round RT-PCR with HTBI primers amplified the TCR CDR3 region. A single record per CDR3 protein comes from TCRdb applying MiXCR to the multiplex PCR reads. The table shows 300,000 to 450,000 distinct CDR3 sequences, with roughly 18% occurring only once. CDR3 length: 15 residues. V was clipped by 0 bases and J by 6 bases, with 12 bases between them. Germline CDR1 is MGHRA and CDR2 is YSYEKL. Diagnosing involved the use of clinical symptoms, serum thyroxine and TRAb, thyroid ultrasound and orbital computed tomography.

This chain links TRBV4-1 with TRBJ1-5; D is unclear. The sequenced material came from blood. This clonotype was sampled from a man between 18 and 35 years old with Graves' ophthalmopathy. The CDR3 spells CASSQDRLYVQPQHF. The DNA for the CDR3 is TGCGCCAGCAGCCAAGATAGACTATATGTTCAGCCCCAGCATTTT.